The source of this TCR beta chain is a study of CD8 T cells in Susac syndrome (dated by TCRdb to about 2019). Study-wide context: Of the Susac syndrome patients who were sequenced, about 6 had clinically active disease and about 8 were in clinical remission. At blood withdrawal, Susac syndrome patients were therapy-naive, treated with corticosteroids (with IVIg additionally given to some), or treated with IVIg alone. Whether CD8+ T cell activation and differentiation in Susac syndrome was antigen driven was tested using repertoire sequencing. The clonality of the CD8+ T cell repertoire was compared across about 12 healthy donors, around 14 Susac syndrome patients and under 18 multiple sclerosis patients. On the study overall, not on this receptor specifically: The TCR sequencing and HLA analysis was acknowledged to have included a relatively small number of individuals. Roughly 15 and five Susac-specific public clones were found in the total CD8+ and CD8+ TEMRA repertoires, respectively. Clonal expansion was observed in Susac syndrome CD8+ repertoires, with the highest expansion in CD8+ TEMRA cells and greater expansion in clinically active than in remitting patients.

The CDR3 spans 16 residues, from the cysteine through the phenylalanine. Only the CDR3 portion is preserved as DNA: 48 bases, with reading frame beginning at the first base. V sheds 1 base and J sheds 0 bases, leaving 12 bases between their ends. From a lookup of the germline V gene, CDR1 and CDR2 are MNHEY and SVGAGI. RNA was extracted with the RNeasy kit and about 0.5 to 1 ug was reverse transcribed using random hexamers. The immunoSEQ multiplex PCR assay, covering 54 Vbeta and 13 Jbeta segments, was used to amplify TCR beta CDR3 regions. PCR amplification bias was corrected by using a synthetic template baseline for primer optimization and computational correction. Per the source publication's procedure: Reads were annotated to V, D and J genes according to IMGT and were analyzed with immunoSEQ Analyzer, with only productive sequences retained. To calculate clonality, Shannon entropy was normalized by log2 of the number of productive unique sequences and then subtracted from one. For each patient and control, public and private clones were evaluated within the 100 most prevalent clones. Clones were defined as Susac-specific when absent from the healthy and MS cohorts, from fewer than 1,200 published viral clones and from other ImmuneACCESS disease sequences. TCRdb cleaned the public reads at Q25 with fastp, built clones with MiXCR and kept in-frame beta chains. Records with the same CDR3 protein are collapsed into one entry carrying the most frequent genes and DNA. For this entry, the V and J calls and clone size follow TCRdb and not the study's own pipeline. A total of 120,000 or so distinct CDR3 sequences appear in this sample, more than 90% of them only once. Jointly, the top ten make up 0.21% of the sample.

About this clonotype: The antigen it binds to is not known. Base qualities are missing; no much larger clone stands one base away.

Peripheral blood CD8+ and CD4+ T cells from healthy donors, Susac syndrome patients and multiple sclerosis patients were profiled using high-throughput TCR beta sequencing. Susac syndrome patients met recently defined diagnostic criteria for definite or probable disease. Bulk CD8+ and CD4+ T cells were purified magnetically by negative isolation, whereas CD8+ TEMRA cells were enriched by FACS. Blood was collected in EDTA tubes and processed within 24 hours, with PBMCs isolated through density gradient centrifugation. PBMCs intended for TCR sequencing were frozen in liquid nitrogen and were later thawed in a 37 degrees C water bath. A purity of at least 90% was achieved for sorted or isolated CD4+, CD8+ and CD8+ TEMRA cells.

The chain employs TRBV6-5 and TRBJ1-1, with the D gene call left open. This sequence was found in a human donor with Susac syndrome. Sequencing was carried out using CD8+ T cells from PBMCs. CDR3 region: CASSYLRSGVNTEAFF. The nucleotides are TGTGCCAGCAGTTACTTACGAAGTGGGGTGAACACTGAAGCTTTCTTT.